The present TCR beta chain was sequenced within a study of cytomegalovirus exposure and HLA in healthy donors. This clone was detected only once. Its antigen is unidentified. The PCR ran on 60 Vbeta and 13 Jbeta primers. Libraries were prepared by immunoSEQ multiplex PCR; TCRdb keeps only in-frame clonotypes and omits some of them. Of 100,000 or so clones listed, roughly 83% are singletons. V shed 4 bases and J 4 bases; nucleotides not matched to a gene: 6. Germline values: CDR1 SGHRS, CDR2 YFSETQ. The CDR3 runs 14 residues. The study's findings and limits: Most TCR sequences showed up rarely, but some public TCRs showed up in many donors.

This chain connects TRBV5-1 to TRBJ2-5, with 8 bases that match TRBD2. Material for sequencing was PBMCs. The receptor was derived from a female donor in good health and CMV-seropositive. DNA of the CDR3: TGCGCCAGCAGCCGGGAGGGTGGGACAGAGACCCAGTACTTC. Residues: CASSREGGTETQYF.